This T cell receptor beta chain was identified during a study of cytomegalovirus exposure and HLA in healthy donors. The wider study: Earlier results showed roughly 120 million unique TCR beta sequences derived from some 190 million T cells.

Study-level points and caveats: Reportedly, fewer N-insertions than the approximately 700-donor mean appeared in an Asian-associated ancestry cluster in a later analysis.

Germline CDR1 is SGHTA and CDR2 is FQGTGA. V was cut by 4 bases and J by 2 bases, with 23 bases left in between. The CDR3 sequence is 18 residues long. About this clone: What it recognizes is unknown.

The PCR had 60 Vbeta and 13 Jbeta primers. TCRdb's table, derived via immunoSEQ multiplex PCR, lists solely in-frame clones and lacks some. The sample shows around 130,000 clones, 75% to 90% of them seen only once. The specimen sequenced was PBMCs. This clonotype was sampled from a female donor in good health and CMV-seronegative. This chain links TRBV7-3 with TRBJ1-1; D is possibly TRBD1 (5 bases). The CDR3 loop reads CASSSSCPQTDTNTEAFF. As DNA, the CDR3 is TGTGCCAGCAGCTCGAGTTGTCCCCAGACAGACACTAACACTGAAGCTTTCTTT.